This T cell receptor (beta chain) was profiled in a study of blood T cell repertoires in COVID-19. Study details: Donors in the United States, Italy and Spain gave samples during acute or convalescent COVID-19. Nucleic acid was either cDNA or gDNA, and it came from T cells, B-cell-depleted T cells, or PBMCs.

As originally analysed: Scientists estimated how many nucleated cells there were by amplifying reference gene primers. Profiled with immunoSEQ multiplex PCR; TCRdb holds only in-frame clones, not every one. Clonal size and the V and J genes are those of that table, whereas D and trimming came from the DNA. The sample lists around 47,000 clones, about nine tenths occurring once. The germline V and J ends were trimmed by 0 bases and 1 base, with 7 bases remaining between them. The CDR3 length is 15 residues. CDR1 is SGHNT, CDR2 YENEEA, per germline. This clone showed up just once. This chain connects TRBV11-3 to TRBJ2-1; no firm D call. The receptor was isolated from an elderly woman in a cohort sampled during active or convalescent COVID-19. Sample: peripheral blood. The CDR3 coding sequence is TGTGCCAGCAGCTTAGATACGGGTTCCTACAATGAGCAGTTCTTC. Protein sequence: CASSLDTGSYNEQFF.